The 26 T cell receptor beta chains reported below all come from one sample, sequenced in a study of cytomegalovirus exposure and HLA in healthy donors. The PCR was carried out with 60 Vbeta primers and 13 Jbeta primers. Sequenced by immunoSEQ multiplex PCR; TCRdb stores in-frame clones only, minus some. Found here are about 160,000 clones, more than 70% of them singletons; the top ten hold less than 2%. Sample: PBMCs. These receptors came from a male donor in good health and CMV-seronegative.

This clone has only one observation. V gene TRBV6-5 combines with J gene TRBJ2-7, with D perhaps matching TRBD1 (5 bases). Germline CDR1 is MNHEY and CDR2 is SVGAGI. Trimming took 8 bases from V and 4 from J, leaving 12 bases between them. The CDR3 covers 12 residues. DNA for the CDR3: TGTGCCAGCTCAGGGTTGGGATACGAGCAGTACTTC. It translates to CASSGLGYEQYF.

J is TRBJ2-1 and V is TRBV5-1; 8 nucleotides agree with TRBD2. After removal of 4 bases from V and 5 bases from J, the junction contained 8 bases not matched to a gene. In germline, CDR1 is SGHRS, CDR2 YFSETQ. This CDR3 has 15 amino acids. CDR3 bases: TGCGCCAGCAGCGTTGGGCGTAGCGGGAACAATGAGCAGTTCTTC. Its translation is CASSVGRSGNNEQFF.

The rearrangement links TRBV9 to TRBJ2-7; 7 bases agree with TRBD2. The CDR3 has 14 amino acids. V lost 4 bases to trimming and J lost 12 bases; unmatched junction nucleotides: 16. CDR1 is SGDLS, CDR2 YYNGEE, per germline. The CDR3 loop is CASSSVGPGRQLYF. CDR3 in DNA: TGTGCCAGCAGCTCCGTGGGCCCCGGGAGGCAGCTGTACTTC.

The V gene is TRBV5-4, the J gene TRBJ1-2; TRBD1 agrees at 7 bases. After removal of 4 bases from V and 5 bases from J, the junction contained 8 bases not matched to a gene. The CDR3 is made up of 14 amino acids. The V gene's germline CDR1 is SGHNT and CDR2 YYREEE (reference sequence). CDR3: CASSLDRVNYGYTF. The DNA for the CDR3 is TGTGCCAGCAGCCTAGACAGGGTAAATTATGGCTACACCTTC.

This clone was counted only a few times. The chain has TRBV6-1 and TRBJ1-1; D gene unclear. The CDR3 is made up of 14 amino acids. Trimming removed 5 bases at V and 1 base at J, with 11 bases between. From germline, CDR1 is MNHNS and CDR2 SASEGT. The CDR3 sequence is CASSRPGSNTEAFF. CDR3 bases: TGTGCCAGCAGTCGCCCGGGGTCGAACACTGAAGCTTTCTTT.

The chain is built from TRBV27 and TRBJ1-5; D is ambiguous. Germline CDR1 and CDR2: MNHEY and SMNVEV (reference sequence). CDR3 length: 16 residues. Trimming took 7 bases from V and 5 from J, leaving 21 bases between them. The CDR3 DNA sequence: TGTGCCAGCATGGTGCGGTGGTCCAGTTTAGATCAGCCCCAGCATTTT. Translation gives CASMVRWSSLDQPQHF.

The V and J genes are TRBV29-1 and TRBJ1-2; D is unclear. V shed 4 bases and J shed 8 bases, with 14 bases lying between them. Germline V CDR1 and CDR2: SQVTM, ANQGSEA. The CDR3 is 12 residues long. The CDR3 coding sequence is TGCAGCGTTGTTGCAGGCCCGGCGGGCTACACCTTC. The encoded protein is CSVVAGPAGYTF. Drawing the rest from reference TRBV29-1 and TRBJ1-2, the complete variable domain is SAVISQKPSRDICQRGTSLTIQCQVDSQVTMMFWYRQQPGQSLTLIATANQGSEATYESGFVIDKFPISRPNLTFSTLTVSNMSPEDSSIYLCSVVAGPAGYTFGSGTRLTVV.

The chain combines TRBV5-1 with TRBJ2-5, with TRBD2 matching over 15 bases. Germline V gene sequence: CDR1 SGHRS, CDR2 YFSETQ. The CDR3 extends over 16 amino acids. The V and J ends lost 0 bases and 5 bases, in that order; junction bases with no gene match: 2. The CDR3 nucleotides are TGCGCCAGCAGCTTGGCCGGGACTAGCGGGAGGGAGACCCAGTACTTC. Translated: CASSLAGTSGRETQYF.

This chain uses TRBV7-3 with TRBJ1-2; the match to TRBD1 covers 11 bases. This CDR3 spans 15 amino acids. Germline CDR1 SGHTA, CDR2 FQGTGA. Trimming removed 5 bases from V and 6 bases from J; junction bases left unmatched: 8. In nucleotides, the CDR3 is TGTGCCAGCAGCCCGCGGACAGGGGGCAAGGATGGCTACACCTTC. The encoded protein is CASSPRTGGKDGYTF.

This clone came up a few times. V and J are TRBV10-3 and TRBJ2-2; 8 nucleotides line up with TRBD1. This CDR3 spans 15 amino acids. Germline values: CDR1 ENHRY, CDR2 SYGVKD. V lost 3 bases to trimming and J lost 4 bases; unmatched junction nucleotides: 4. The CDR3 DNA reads TGTGCCATCAGTGAAAGACAGGGGAGCACCGGGGAGCTGTTTTTT. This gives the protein CAISERQGSTGELFF.

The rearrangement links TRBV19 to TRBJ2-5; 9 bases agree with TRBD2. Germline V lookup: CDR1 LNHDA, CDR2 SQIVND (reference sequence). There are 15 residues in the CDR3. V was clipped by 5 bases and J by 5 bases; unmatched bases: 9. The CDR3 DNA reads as TGTGCCAGTAGTTCCGGGACTAGCAAATTCGAGACCCAGTACTTC. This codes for CASSSGTSKFETQYF.

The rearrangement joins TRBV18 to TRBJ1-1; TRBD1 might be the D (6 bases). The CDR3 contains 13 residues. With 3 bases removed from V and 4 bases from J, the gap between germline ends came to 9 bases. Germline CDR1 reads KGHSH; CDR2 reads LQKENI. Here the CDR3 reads CASSPQGTTEAFF. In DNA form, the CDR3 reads TGTGCCAGCTCACCTCAGGGGACCACTGAAGCTTTCTTT.

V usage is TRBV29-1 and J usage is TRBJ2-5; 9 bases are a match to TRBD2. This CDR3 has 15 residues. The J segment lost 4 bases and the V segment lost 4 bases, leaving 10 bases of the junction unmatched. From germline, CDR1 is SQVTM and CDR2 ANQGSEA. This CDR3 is CSVVVVSGSPETQYF. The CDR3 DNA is TGCAGCGTTGTAGTAGTTAGCGGGAGCCCAGAGACCCAGTACTTC. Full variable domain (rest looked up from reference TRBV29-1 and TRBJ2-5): SAVISQKPSRDICQRGTSLTIQCQVDSQVTMMFWYRQQPGQSLTLIATANQGSEATYESGFVIDKFPISRPNLTFSTLTVSNMSPEDSSIYLCSVVVVSGSPETQYFGPGTRLLVL.

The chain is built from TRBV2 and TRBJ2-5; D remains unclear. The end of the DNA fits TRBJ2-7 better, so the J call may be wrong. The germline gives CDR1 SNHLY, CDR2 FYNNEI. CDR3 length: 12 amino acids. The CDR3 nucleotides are TGTGCCAGCCTGGGCTACTCCTACGAGCAGTACTTC. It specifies CASLGYSYEQYF.

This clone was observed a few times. For the CDR3, the DNA is TGTGCCAGTAGTACGACGGACAGCAGGATCCAAGAGACCCAGTACTTC. This sequence encodes CASSTTDSRIQETQYF. The gene calls are TRBV19 and TRBJ2-5; D might be TRBD1 (6 bases). The CDR3 is made up of 16 amino acids. Trimming cost V 4 bases and J 1 base, with 16 bases left between them. The germline CDR1 and CDR2 sequences are LNHDA and SQIVND (reference sequence).

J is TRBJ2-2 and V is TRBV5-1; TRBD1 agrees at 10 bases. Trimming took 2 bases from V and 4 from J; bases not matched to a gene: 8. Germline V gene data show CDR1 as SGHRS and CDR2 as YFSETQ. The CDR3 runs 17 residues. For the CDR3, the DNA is TGCGCCAGCAGCTTTTGGGACAGGGGAGGCGTCACCGGGGAGCTGTTTTTT. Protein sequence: CASSFWDRGGVTGELFF.

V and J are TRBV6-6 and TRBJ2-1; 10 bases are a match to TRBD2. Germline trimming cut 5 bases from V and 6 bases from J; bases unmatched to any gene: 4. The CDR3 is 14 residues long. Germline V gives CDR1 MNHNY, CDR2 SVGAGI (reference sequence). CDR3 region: CASSDSGGANEQFF. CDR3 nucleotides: TGTGCCAGCAGTGACAGCGGGGGGGCCAATGAGCAGTTCTTC.

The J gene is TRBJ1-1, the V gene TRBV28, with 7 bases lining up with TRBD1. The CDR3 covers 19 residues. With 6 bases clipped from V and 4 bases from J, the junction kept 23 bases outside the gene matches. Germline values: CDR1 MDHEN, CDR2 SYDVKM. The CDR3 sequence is CASRPTILDRLKPPTEAFF. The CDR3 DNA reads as TGTGCCAGCAGACCCACTATTTTGGACAGGTTGAAGCCCCCCACTGAAGCTTTCTTT.

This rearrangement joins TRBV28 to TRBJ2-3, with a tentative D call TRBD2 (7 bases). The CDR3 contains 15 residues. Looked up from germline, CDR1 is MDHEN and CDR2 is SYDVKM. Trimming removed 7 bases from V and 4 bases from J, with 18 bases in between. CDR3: CASTLGGGSADTQYF. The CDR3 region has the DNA TGTGCCAGCACCCTTGGGGGCGGGAGCGCAGATACGCAGTATTTT.

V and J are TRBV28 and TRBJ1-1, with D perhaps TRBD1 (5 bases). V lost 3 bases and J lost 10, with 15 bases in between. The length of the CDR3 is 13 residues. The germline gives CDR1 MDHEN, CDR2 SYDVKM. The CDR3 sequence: CASSLELSGGAFF. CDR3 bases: TGTGCCAGCAGTTTGGAACTATCCGGGGGAGCTTTCTTT.

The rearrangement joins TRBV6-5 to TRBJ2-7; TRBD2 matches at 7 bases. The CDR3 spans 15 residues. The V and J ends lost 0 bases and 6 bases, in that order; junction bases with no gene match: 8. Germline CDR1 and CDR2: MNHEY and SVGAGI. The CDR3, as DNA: TGTGCCAGCAGTTACTCGACCTGGGAGGGTACCGAGCAGTACTTC. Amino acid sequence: CASSYSTWEGTEQYF.

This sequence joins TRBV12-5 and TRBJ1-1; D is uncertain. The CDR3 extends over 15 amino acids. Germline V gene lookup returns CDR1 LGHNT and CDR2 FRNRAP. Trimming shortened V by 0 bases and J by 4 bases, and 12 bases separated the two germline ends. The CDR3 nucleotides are TGTGCTAGTGGTTTGGTACGTGGGCCGACCACTGAAGCTTTCTTT. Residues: CASGLVRGPTTEAFF.

This CDR3 reads CASSVTGFYGYTF. CDR3 coding DNA: TGTGCCAGCTCAGTCACAGGGTTCTATGGCTACACCTTC. This chain uses TRBV18 with TRBJ1-2; possibly TRBD1 for D (6 bases). Trimming stripped 5 bases from V and 4 bases from J, with 11 bases between. Germline V gene sequence: CDR1 KGHSH, CDR2 LQKENI. This CDR3 has 13 residues.

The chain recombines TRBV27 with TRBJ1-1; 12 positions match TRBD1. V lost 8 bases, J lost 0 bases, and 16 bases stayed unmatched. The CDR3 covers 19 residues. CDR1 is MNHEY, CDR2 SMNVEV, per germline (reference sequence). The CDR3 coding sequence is TGTGCCAGCCGCCCGGGACAGGGGGCGCTTTCAGTATTGAACACTGAAGCTTTCTTT. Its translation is CASRPGQGALSVLNTEAFF.

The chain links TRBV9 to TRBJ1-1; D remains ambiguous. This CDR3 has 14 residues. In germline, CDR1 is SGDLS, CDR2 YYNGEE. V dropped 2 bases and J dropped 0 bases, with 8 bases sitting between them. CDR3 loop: CASSVGGMNTEAFF. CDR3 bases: TGTGCCAGCAGCGTTGGAGGCATGAACACTGAAGCTTTCTTT.

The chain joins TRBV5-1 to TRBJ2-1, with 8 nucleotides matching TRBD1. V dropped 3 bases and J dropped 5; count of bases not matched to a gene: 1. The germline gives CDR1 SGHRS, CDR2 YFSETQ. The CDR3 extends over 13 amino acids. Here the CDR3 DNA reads TGCGCCAGCAGCTGGGACAGGAACAATGAGCAGTTCTTC. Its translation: CASSWDRNNEQFF.